This TCR beta chain stems from a study of blood T cell repertoires in COVID-19. Study context: Samples representing acute and convalescent COVID-19 were sourced from the United States, Italy and Spain. T cells, B-cell-depleted T cells, or PBMCs provided the cDNA or gDNA that served as material.

Losses at the gene ends were 4 bases for V and 10 bases for J; bases not matched to a gene: 10. CDR1 is SGHRS, CDR2 YFSETQ, per germline. This CDR3 spans 15 amino acids. This table comes from immunoSEQ multiplex PCR, and its TCRdb copy is limited to in-frame clones, with some not included. The sample lists around 100,000 clones; less than 80% were seen once. Sequencing was performed on peripheral blood. The clonotype originates from a man between 65 and 85 years old with active or convalescent COVID-19. The chain carries TRBV5-1 and TRBJ1-6; 8 bases are shared with TRBD1. CDR3 loop: CASSLGTGGISPLHF. The CDR3 DNA is TGCGCCAGCAGCCTAGGCACAGGGGGAATCTCACCCCTCCACTTT.